This passage covers 21 T cell receptor beta chains from one sample sequenced in a study of shared clonotypes between healthy human individuals. Measured with immunoSEQ multiplex PCR; TCRdb has only the in-frame clones, and not every one. The data show roughly 640,000 clones, roughly 70% seen once. The specimen sequenced was memory CD4+ T cells sorted from blood. Subset in this sample: CD45RA-negative fraction. The receptors come from a woman aged 30 to 39 in good health.

This clone was counted between two and nine times. The V gene is TRBV11-2, the J gene TRBJ2-7; no clear D. CDR3 size: 10 residues. Germline-derived CDR1 and CDR2 are SGHAT and FQNNGV. The V end was cut by 3 bases, the J end by 3 bases, with 0 bases between. For the CDR3, the DNA is TGTGCCAGCAGCTTCTACGAGCAGTACTTC. Protein product: CASSFYEQYF.

In its sample, this clone was seen a few times. The same CDR3 is also encoded by other DNA sequences in this sample. The chain employs TRBV5-1 and TRBJ2-1; D unresolved. Germline V lookup: CDR1 SGHRS, CDR2 YFSETQ. The V end lost 4 bases, the J end lost 0 bases, and 11 bases lay between the germline ends. The CDR3 has 15 residues. This CDR3 is CASSSDSSSYNEQFF. The DNA of the CDR3 is TGCGCCAGCAGCAGTGACTCGAGCTCCTACAATGAGCAGTTCTTC.

This chain connects TRBV5-1 to TRBJ1-1; D is unresolved. This CDR3 spans 12 amino acids. The germline V and J ends were trimmed by 4 bases and 7 bases, with 11 bases remaining between them. CDR1 is SGHRS, CDR2 YFSETQ, per germline. CDR3: CASSPGEYEAFF. The CDR3 DNA is TGCGCCAGCAGCCCCGGAGAGTATGAAGCTTTCTTT.

This clone showed up just a few times. This chain connects TRBV19 to TRBJ2-2, with D unresolved. V was pared by 1 base and J by 5 bases, with 8 bases between. The CDR3 sequence is 14 residues long. Germline CDR1 reads LNHDA; CDR2 reads SQIVND (reference sequence). CDR3 sequence (DNA): TGTGCCAGTAGTATAGTTGGGCTAACCGGGGAGCTGTTTTTT. Its protein is CASSIVGLTGELFF.

The rearrangement joins TRBV28 to TRBJ2-7, with TRBD1 as a possible D gene (5 bases). The germline CDR1 and CDR2 sequences are MDHEN and SYDVKM. The CDR3 has 14 residues. Trimming removed 3 bases from V and 5 bases from J, with 14 bases in between. In DNA, the CDR3 is TGTGCCAGCAGTTTCTGGCAGGGAATTGACGAGCAGTACTTC. Protein: CASSFWQGIDEQYF.

The chain has TRBV5-1 and TRBJ1-1, with 7 positions matching TRBD1. Germline-derived CDR1 and CDR2 are SGHRS and YFSETQ. The CDR3 has 13 amino acids. V was clipped by 7 bases and J by 2 bases; unmatched bases: 5. The CDR3 nucleotides read TGCGCCAGCGCGGGGACAGATAACACTGAAGCTTTCTTT. It specifies CASAGTDNTEAFF.

J is TRBJ2-3 and V is TRBV19; D is uncertain. Germline-derived CDR1 and CDR2 are LNHDA and SQIVND (reference sequence). Trimming pared 6 bases from V and 3 bases from J, leaving 7 bases between. The CDR3 runs to 12 residues. The DNA for the CDR3 is TGTGCCAGTAGCTTTCAAACAGATACGCAGTATTTT. As protein: CASSFQTDTQYF.

In this sample, this clone turned up a few times. This chain uses TRBV6-1 with TRBJ1-5, with D possibly being TRBD1 (6 bases). Germline-derived CDR1 and CDR2 are MNHNS and SASEGT. Between the trimmed V and J ends, which lost 8 bases and 5 bases, there was a span of 13 bases. This CDR3 spans 13 amino acids. CDR3 nucleotide sequence: TGTGCCAGCTCAAGGGGGACGGATCAGCCCCAGCATTTT. It translates to CASSRGTDQPQHF.

This chain links TRBV6-5 with TRBJ1-1, with 10 bases identical to TRBD1. This CDR3 is 16 amino acids long. J was trimmed by 5 bases and V by 0 bases; bases with no gene match: 6. In germline, CDR1 is MNHEY, CDR2 SVGAGI. The CDR3: CASSYSGPDRGTEAFF. In nucleotides, the CDR3 is TGTGCCAGCAGTTACTCGGGACCGGACAGGGGGACTGAAGCTTTCTTT.

The chain has TRBV14 and TRBJ2-1; D gene ambiguous. CDR1 SGHDN and CDR2 FVKESK come from the germline V gene. This CDR3 has 11 residues. Between the trimmed V and J ends, which lost 1 base and 7 bases, there was a span of 2 bases. The CDR3 is CASSQVNEQFF. CDR3 nucleotide sequence: TGTGCCAGCAGCCAAGTAAATGAGCAGTTCTTC.

The chain combines TRBV27 with TRBJ2-7, with 9 bases fitting TRBD1. CDR3 length: 16 residues. V was pared by 5 bases and J by 5 bases, with 13 bases of the junction left unmatched. Germline V gives CDR1 MNHEY, CDR2 SMNVEV (reference sequence). The CDR3 DNA follows: TGTGCCAGCAGTGTCCAAGCCGGGACAGGGTCACACGAGCAGTACTTC. It is translated as CASSVQAGTGSHEQYF.

This clone was counted a single time. This likely traces to a read error, being one base from a far larger clone. The rearrangement joins TRBV6-1 to TRBJ2-3; 8 nucleotides line up with TRBD2. CDR1 MNHNS and CDR2 SASEGT come from the germline V gene. There are 14 residues in the CDR3. In nucleotides, the CDR3 is TGTACCAGCAGTGTAGCGGGGAGCACAGATACGCAGTATTTT. As protein: CTSSVAGSTDTQYF.

The chain recombines TRBV29-1 with TRBJ2-5; perhaps TRBD1 as D (5 bases). The DNA matches TRBJ2-7 better at its end, which makes the J call doubtful. CDR1 and CDR2 from the germline V gene are SQVTM and ANQGSEA. The CDR3 sequence is 11 residues long. CDR3 nucleotide sequence: TGCAGCGGGGGCACAGGATACGAGCAGTACTTC. This sequence encodes CSGGTGYEQYF.

The V and J genes are TRBV6-5 and TRBJ1-5; 9 bases match TRBD1. V lost 2 bases and J lost 5; bases outside the gene matches: 4. CDR3 length equals 15 residues. CDR1 is MNHEY and CDR2 is SVGAGI in the germline V gene. The CDR3 here is CASSYGQGNDQPQHF. The CDR3 bases are TGTGCCAGCAGTTACGGACAGGGGAACGATCAGCCCCAGCATTTT.

The V gene is TRBV10-3, the J gene TRBJ2-2, with TRBD2 identical over 8 bases. This CDR3 is built from 16 residues. V shed 4 bases and J 1 base; nucleotides not matched to a gene: 5. Per germline, CDR1 ENHRY and CDR2 SYGVKD. This chain's CDR3 is CAISGLARKNTGELFF. The CDR3 coding sequence is TGTGCCATCAGTGGACTAGCGAGAAAGAACACCGGGGAGCTGTTTTTT.

The chain employs TRBV29-1 and TRBJ2-5, with 7 nucleotides matching TRBD2. The CDR3 is 12 amino acids. The V gene end was trimmed by 6 bases and the J gene end by 4 bases; junction bases not matched to a gene: 5. Germline loops: CDR1 SQVTM, CDR2 ANQGSEA. CDR3 residues: CSVLGEGETQYF. CDR3 sequence (DNA): TGCAGCGTCCTAGGGGAGGGAGAGACCCAGTACTTC.

The chain joins TRBV28 to TRBJ1-2, with D unclear. Trimming removed 6 bases at V and 4 bases at J, with 18 bases between. This CDR3 is 15 amino acids long. Germline assignment: CDR1 MDHEN and CDR2 SYDVKM. CDR3 amino acids: CASSVRLQDGYGYTF. CDR3 DNA sequence: TGTGCCAGCAGCGTCAGGCTCCAGGATGGCTATGGCTACACCTTC.

The rearrangement uses TRBV6-5 and TRBJ2-5; 8 nucleotides align to TRBD1. Germline assignment: CDR1 MNHEY and CDR2 SVGAGI. The ends lost 4 bases at V and 1 base at J; junction bases unmatched: 5. The CDR3 has 15 amino acids. This chain's CDR3 is CASSFQGQGQETQYF. The DNA of the CDR3 is TGTGCCAGCAGTTTCCAAGGACAGGGCCAAGAGACCCAGTACTTC.

The chain links TRBV2 to TRBJ2-2; no definite D call. Germline CDR1 and CDR2: SNHLY and FYNNEI. There are 15 residues in the CDR3. Trimming cost V 5 bases and J 1 base, with 11 bases left between them. CDR3 nucleotides: TGTGCCAGCAGTCCCTCGAGAGTGAACACCGGGGAGCTGTTTTTT. It yields the protein CASSPSRVNTGELFF.

This clone has only a few counts. V usage is TRBV11-2 and J usage is TRBJ2-1, with 15 bases aligning to TRBD2. This CDR3 contains 14 residues. Germline V gene data show CDR1 as SGHAT and CDR2 as FQNNGV. The junction had 2 bases not matched to a gene; V was cut back by 4 bases and J by 10 bases. This CDR3 is CASSSGTSGREQFF. CDR3 sequence (DNA): TGTGCCAGCAGCTCGGGGACTAGCGGGAGGGAGCAGTTCTTC.

This clone came up once. This sequence joins TRBV11-2 and TRBJ2-2; TRBD2 agrees at 7 bases. V lost 1 base, J lost 5 bases, and 7 bases stayed unmatched. The length of the CDR3 is 16 residues. Per germline, CDR1 SGHAT and CDR2 FQNNGV. The CDR3 loop is CASSLAVTSKTGELFF. CDR3 in DNA: TGTGCCAGCAGCTTAGCGGTGACTAGCAAGACCGGGGAGCTGTTTTTT.